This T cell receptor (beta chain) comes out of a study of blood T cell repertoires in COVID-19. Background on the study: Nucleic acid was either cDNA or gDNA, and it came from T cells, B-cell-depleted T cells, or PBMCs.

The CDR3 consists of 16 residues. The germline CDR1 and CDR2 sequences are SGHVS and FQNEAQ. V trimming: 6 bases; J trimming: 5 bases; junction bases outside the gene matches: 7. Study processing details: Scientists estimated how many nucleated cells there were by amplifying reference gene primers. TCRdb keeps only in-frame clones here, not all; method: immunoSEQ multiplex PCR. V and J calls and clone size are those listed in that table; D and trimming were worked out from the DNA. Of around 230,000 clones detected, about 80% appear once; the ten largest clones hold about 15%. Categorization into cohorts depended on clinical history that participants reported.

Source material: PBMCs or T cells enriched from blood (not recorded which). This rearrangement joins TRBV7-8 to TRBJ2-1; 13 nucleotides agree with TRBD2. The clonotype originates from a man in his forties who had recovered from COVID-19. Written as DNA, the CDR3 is TGTGCCAGCAGACGATGGGGACTAGCGGGGAACAATGAGCAGTTCTTC. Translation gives CASRRWGLAGNNEQFF. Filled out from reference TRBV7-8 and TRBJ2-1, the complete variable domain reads GAGVSQSPRYKVAKRGQDVALRCDPISGHVSLFWYQQALGQGPEFLTYFQNEAQLDKSGLPSDRFFAERPEGSVSTLKIQRTQQEDSAVYLCASRRWGLAGNNEQFFGPGTRLTVL.